This TCR beta chain came from a study of T cell repertoires in cytomegalovirus infection. The overall study: In public TCR beta signatures, there were indications of both CMV infection and matching HLA type.

Comments on this clonotype: Its specificity is not known.

Each CDR3 protein gets one entry after TCRdb re-called the reads with MiXCR. There are some 500,000 distinct CDR3 sequences in the sample; around two fifths occur only once, and around 48% lies in the top ten. Study observations and caveats: Cumulated frequencies of public TCR beta families served to identify carriers of CMV plus the relevant HLA.

The receptor comes from a human donor in good health (CMV status not recorded). Some clones in this sample may be carry-over from other donors' samples. This specimen was cultured PBMCs, taken from culture after CMV antigen stimulation.

In nucleotides, the CDR3 is TGTGCCAGCAGCTCCCGGGCCATCCAAGAGACCCAGTACTTC. Protein sequence: CASSSRAIQETQYF. The chain employs TRBV7-6 and TRBJ2-5; D ambiguous. The CDR3 extends over 14 amino acids. V was clipped by 4 bases and J by 1 base, with 10 bases between them. The germline V gene encodes CDR1 SGHVS and CDR2 FNYEAQ. Complete variable domain (other parts from reference TRBV7-6 and TRBJ2-5): GAGVSQSPRYKVTKRGQDVALRCDPISGHVSLYWYRQALGQGPEFLTYFNYEAQQDKSGLPNDRFSAERPEGSISTLTIQRTEQRDSAMYRCASSSRAIQETQYFGPGTRLLVL.